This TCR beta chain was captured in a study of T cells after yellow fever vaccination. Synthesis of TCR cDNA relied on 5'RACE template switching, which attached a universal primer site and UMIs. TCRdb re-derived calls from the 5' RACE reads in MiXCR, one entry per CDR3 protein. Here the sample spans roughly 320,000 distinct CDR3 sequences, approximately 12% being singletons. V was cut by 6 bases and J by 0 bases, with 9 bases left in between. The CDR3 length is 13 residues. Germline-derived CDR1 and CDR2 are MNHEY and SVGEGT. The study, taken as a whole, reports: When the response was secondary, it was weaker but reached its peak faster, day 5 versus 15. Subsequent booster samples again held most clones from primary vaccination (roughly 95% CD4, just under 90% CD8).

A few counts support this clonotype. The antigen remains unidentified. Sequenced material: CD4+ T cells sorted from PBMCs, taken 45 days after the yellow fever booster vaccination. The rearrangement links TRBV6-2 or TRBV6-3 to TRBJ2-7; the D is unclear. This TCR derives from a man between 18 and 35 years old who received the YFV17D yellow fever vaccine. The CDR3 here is CASRRLSSYEQYF. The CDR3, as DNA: TGTGCCAGCAGACGACTTAGCTCCTACGAGCAGTACTTC.